These T cell receptor beta chains were read from a single sample in a study of T cells in narcolepsy. Profiled with immunoSEQ multiplex PCR; TCRdb holds only in-frame clones, not every one. The table shows 25,000 to 30,000 clones, with 87% occurring only once. Input material: memory (CD45RA-) CD4+ T cells from blood. These receptors were obtained from a human donor in good health. Both conserved end residues are part of each CDR3. A D gene is named only where the DNA matches it firmly. Clone size is given for some rows only: seen once, a few or many times, or a class if the clone is expanded.

cdr3_length	v_call	clone_size	d_call	j_call	cdr3_nt	cdr3_aa
11	TRBV29-1	-	-	TRBJ2-5	TGCAGCGTTGGGGGGCCAGAGACCCAGTACTTC	CSVGGPETQYF
17	TRBV28	-	TRBD2	TRBJ2-4	TGTGCCAGCAGTCCTAGCGGGAGGGCCATGGCCAAAAACATTCAGTACTTC	CASSPSGRAMAKNIQYF
14	TRBV9	-	TRBD1	TRBJ2-1	TGTGCCAGCAGCCTCACAGGGGTATACAATGAGCAGTTCTTC	CASSLTGVYNEQFF
16	TRBV11-2	-	TRBD2	TRBJ2-1	TGTGCCAGCAGCTCGATACGGGGGACTAGCGGCAATGAGCAGTTCTTC	CASSSIRGTSGNEQFF
12	TRBV7-9	-	-	TRBJ1-6	TGTGCCAGCTGTACGGCCAATTCACCCCTCCACTTT	CASCTANSPLHF
13	TRBV7-6	-	-	TRBJ2-1	TGTGCCAGCAGTCCCCCCCCCTTTTACGAGCAGTTCTTC	CASSPPPFYEQFF
15	TRBV5-6	few	TRBD1	TRBJ1-1	TGTGCCAGCAGCTTGGTGGGGGCAGGGGGCACTGAAGCTTTCTTT	CASSLVGAGGTEAFF
14	TRBV13	-	-	TRBJ1-2	TGTGCCAGCAGCTTAGGCCTCGCAGCCTATGGCTACACCTTC	CASSLGLAAYGYTF
15	TRBV7-7	-	TRBD2	TRBJ2-2	TGTGCTAGCAGCCCCCGGGAGGGCCTAGGCGGGGAGCTGTTTTTT	CASSPREGLGGELFF
14	TRBV6-5	-	-	TRBJ2-7	TGTGCCAGCAGTTACTCAAAAGGGTTCTACGAGCAGTACTTC	CASSYSKGFYEQYF
15	TRBV25-1	-	-	TRBJ1-6	TGTGCCAGCAGCCCACTTGGGGGAGAAGGGTCACCCCTCCACTTT	CASSPLGGEGSPLHF
11	TRBV30	-	-	TRBJ1-2	TGTGCCTGGGGAACTAACTATGGCTACACCTTC	CAWGTNYGYTF
11	TRBV20-1	-	TRBD1	TRBJ2-3	TGCAGTGCACCAGGGGGCGATACGCAGTATTTT	CSAPGGDTQYF
14	TRBV30	-	TRBD1	TRBJ1-2	TGTGCCTGGAGTTCACAGGGGGTTGGAAGTGGCTACACCTTC	CAWSSQGVGSGYTF
14	TRBV6-9	-	TRBD1	TRBJ1-4	TGTGCCAGCAAAGCCTCCCGGGACAGAGGAAAACTGTTTTTT	CASKASRDRGKLFF
13	TRBV11-2	-	-	TRBJ1-2	TGTGCCAGCAGCCGCCAGGGATTCTATGGCTACACCTTC	CASSRQGFYGYTF
15	TRBV2	-	-	TRBJ1-1	TGTGCCAGCAGTGAAACCGGGTTTGTGAACACTGAAGCTTTCTTT	CASSETGFVNTEAFF
12	TRBV28	-	-	TRBJ2-5	TGTGCCAGCAGGCGGGGAGAAGAGACCCAGTACTTC	CASRRGEETQYF
19	TRBV28	-	TRBD1	TRBJ1-3	TGTGCCAGCAGTTTAGGCGGGACAGGGGGCGATCGGTCTGGAAACACCATATATTTT	CASSLGGTGGDRSGNTIYF
12	TRBV10-2	-	-	TRBJ2-1	TGCGCCAGCACCGCTAGGACGAATGAGCAGTTCTTC	CASTARTNEQFF
16	TRBV7-7	-	TRBD1	TRBJ2-6	TGTGCTAGCAGCCCGGACAGGGTGGCTGGGGCCAACGTCCTGACTTTC	CASSPDRVAGANVLTF
14	TRBV4-2	once	-	TRBJ2-2	TGTGCCAGCAGCCAAGACCCCGGCACCGGGGAGCTGTTTTTT	CASSQDPGTGELFF
15	TRBV19	-	TRBD1	TRBJ1-1	TGTGCCAGTAGTCTCCGGACAGGGGGTTACACTGAAGCTTTCTTT	CASSLRTGGYTEAFF
16	TRBV13	-	TRBD1	TRBJ1-1	TGTGCCAGCAGCTTAACTACGGACAGGCCGAACACTGAAGCTTTCTTT	CASSLTTDRPNTEAFF
15	TRBV5-1	-	-	TRBJ2-1	TGCGCCAGCAGCTTGCACGGGACGACCTACAATGAGCAGTTCTTC	CASSLHGTTYNEQFF
13	TRBV19	-	-	TRBJ2-1	TGTGCCAGTAGACAGGGACTCTACAATGAGCAGTTCTTC	CASRQGLYNEQFF
15	TRBV5-5	-	TRBD1	TRBJ1-2	TGTGCCAGCAGCCCAGGGGACAGGATGACCTATGGCTACACCTTC	CASSPGDRMTYGYTF
15	TRBV11-2	-	-	TRBJ2-2	TGTGCCAGCAGCTTAGGACGCAGGGACACCGGGGAGCTGTTTTTT	CASSLGRRDTGELFF
14	TRBV18	-	-	TRBJ2-7	TGTGCCAGCTCACCCCCAGAGGGCTCCTACGAGCAGTACTTC	CASSPPEGSYEQYF
20	TRBV19	-	TRBD2	TRBJ2-2	TGTGCCAGTAGCGCGCCGGACAGGACGACGACTGCGGGAGGGAACGGGGAGCTGTTTTTT	CASSAPDRTTTAGGNGELFF
13	TRBV4-3	-	-	TRBJ2-1	TGCGCCAGCAGCCAACGTAACGCCGGTGAGCAGTTCTTC	CASSQRNAGEQFF
13	TRBV5-6	-	-	TRBJ1-1	TGTGCCAGCAGCTTGCCAGCCGACCGGGCCGCTTTCTTT	CASSLPADRAAFF
15	TRBV4-3	few	-	TRBJ2-7	TGCGCCAGCAGCCAAGATAGGGGACGGTACTACGAGCAGTACTTC	CASSQDRGRYYEQYF
14	TRBV11-2	-	-	TRBJ2-7	TGTGCCAGCAGCCTTGCATGGGGACATTACGAGCAGTACTTC	CASSLAWGHYEQYF
16	TRBV6-1	-	TRBD1	TRBJ1-1	TGTGCCAGCAGTGTGACAGGGGGATCGATTGGGTCTGAAGCTTTCTTT	CASSVTGGSIGSEAFF
16	TRBV14	few	-	TRBJ1-1	TGTGCCAGCAGCCAAGATGTGGGGCAAGGAAACACTGAAGCTTTCTTT	CASSQDVGQGNTEAFF
15	TRBV19	medium-sized	-	TRBJ1-3	TGTGCCAGTAGGCAAGACAGGTCATCTGGAAACACCATATATTTT	CASRQDRSSGNTIYF
14	TRBV19	-	-	TRBJ1-1	TGTGCCAGTACCCGGGACAAGATGAACACTGAAGCTTTCTTT	CASTRDKMNTEAFF
13	TRBV11-3	-	TRBD1	TRBJ2-7	TGTGCCAGCAGCTTCCGGACAGGGTACGAGCAGTACTTC	CASSFRTGYEQYF
19	TRBV9	-	TRBD2	TRBJ2-3	TGTGCCAGCAGACCACAGAACCTAGCGGGGGGGCCGGATTGGCATACGCAGTATTTT	CASRPQNLAGGPDWHTQYF
15	TRBV28	-	-	TRBJ2-3	TGTGCCAGCAGTTTGGTAAGGGGAGGCACAGATACGCAGTATTTT	CASSLVRGGTDTQYF
15	TRBV7-9	-	TRBD2	TRBJ2-1	TGTGCCAGCAGCTACCACGGGGGGAAAAACAATGAGCAGTTCTTC	CASSYHGGKNNEQFF
15	TRBV5-6	-	TRBD1	TRBJ1-2	TGTGCCAGCAGCGTAAGGACAGGGTTATTCTATGGCTACACCTTC	CASSVRTGLFYGYTF
15	TRBV5-6	-	-	TRBJ1-4	TGTGCCAGCACCCCGGGCGGAACAACTAATGAAAAACTGTTTTTT	CASTPGGTTNEKLFF
20	TRBV4-3	-	TRBD2	TRBJ2-1	TGCGCCAGCAGCCAAGAAGGGACTAGTGCGGGGCGGGTTTATGGTCATGAGCAGTTCTTC	CASSQEGTSAGRVYGHEQFF
16	TRBV18	-	TRBD1	TRBJ1-1	TGTGCCAGCTCACCGACTACCGGGACAGGGAACACTGAAGCTTTCTTT	CASSPTTGTGNTEAFF
15	TRBV19	-	TRBD2	TRBJ2-1	TGTGCCAGTAGTACACAGCGGGGGTATAACAATGAGCAGTTCTTC	CASSTQRGYNNEQFF
15	TRBV5-5	-	TRBD1	TRBJ1-4	TGTGCCAGCAGCTTTTATTCAGGGGGGAGTGAAAAACTGTTTTTT	CASSFYSGGSEKLFF
17	TRBV9	-	-	TRBJ2-6	TGTGCCAGCAGCGTACACAGGGGAGGCTCTGGGGCCAACGTCCTGACTTTC	CASSVHRGGSGANVLTF
16	TRBV5-6	-	-	TRBJ1-2	TGTGCCAGCAGCCCCCCCCCAGGGGACAATAACTATGGCTACACCTTC	CASSPPPGDNNYGYTF